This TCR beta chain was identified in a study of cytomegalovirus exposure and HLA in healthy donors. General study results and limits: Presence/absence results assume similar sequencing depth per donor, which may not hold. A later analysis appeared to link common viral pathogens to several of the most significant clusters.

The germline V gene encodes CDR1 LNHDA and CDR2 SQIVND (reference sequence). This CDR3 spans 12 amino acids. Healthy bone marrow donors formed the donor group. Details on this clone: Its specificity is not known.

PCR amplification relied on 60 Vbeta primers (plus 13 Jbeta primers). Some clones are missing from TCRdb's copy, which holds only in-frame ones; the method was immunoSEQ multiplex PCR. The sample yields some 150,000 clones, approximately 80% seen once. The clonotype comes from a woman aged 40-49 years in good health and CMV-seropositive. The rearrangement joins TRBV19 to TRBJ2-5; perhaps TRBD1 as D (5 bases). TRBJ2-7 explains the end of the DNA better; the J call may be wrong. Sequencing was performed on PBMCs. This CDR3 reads CASKGQNYEQYF. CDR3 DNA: TGTGCCAGTAAGGGGCAAAACTACGAGCAGTACTTC.